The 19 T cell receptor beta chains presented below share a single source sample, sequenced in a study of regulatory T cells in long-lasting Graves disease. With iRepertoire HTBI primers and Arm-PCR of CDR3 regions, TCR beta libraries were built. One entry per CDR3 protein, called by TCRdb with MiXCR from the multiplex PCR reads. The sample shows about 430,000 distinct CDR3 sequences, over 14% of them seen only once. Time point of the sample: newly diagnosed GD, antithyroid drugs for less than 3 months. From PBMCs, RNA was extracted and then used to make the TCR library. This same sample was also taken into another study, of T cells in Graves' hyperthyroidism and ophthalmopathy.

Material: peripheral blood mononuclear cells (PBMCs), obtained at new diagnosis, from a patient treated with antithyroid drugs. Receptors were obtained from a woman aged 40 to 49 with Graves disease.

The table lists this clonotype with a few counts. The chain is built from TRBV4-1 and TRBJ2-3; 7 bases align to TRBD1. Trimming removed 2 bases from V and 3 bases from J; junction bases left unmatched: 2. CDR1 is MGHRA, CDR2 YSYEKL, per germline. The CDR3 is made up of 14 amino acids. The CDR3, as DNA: TGCGCCAGCAGCCAACACAGGGGAACAGATACGCAGTATTTT. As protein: CASSQHRGTDTQYF.

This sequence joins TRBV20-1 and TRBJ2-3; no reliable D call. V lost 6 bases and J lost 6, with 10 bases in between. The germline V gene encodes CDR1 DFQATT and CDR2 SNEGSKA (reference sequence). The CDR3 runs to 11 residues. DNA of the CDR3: TGCAGTGCCATTCCCTCCGATACGCAGTATTTT. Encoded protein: CSAIPSDTQYF.

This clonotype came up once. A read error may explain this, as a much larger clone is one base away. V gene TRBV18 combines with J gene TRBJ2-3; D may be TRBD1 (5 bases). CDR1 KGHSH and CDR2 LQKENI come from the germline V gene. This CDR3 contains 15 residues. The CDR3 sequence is CARSPGQRGTDTQYF. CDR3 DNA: TGTGCCAGATCACCAGGACAAAGGGGCACAGATACGCAGTATTTT.

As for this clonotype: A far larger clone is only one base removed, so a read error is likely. CDR3 nucleotides: TGTGTCAGCAGTTATCCCTCGAGCGGGAGAAGGGCGCAGTTCTTC. It is translated as CVSSYPSSGRRAQFF. This chain connects TRBV6-8 to TRBJ2-1; the match to TRBD2 covers 8 bases. CDR1 is MNHGY and CDR2 is SAAAGT in the germline V gene. The CDR3 runs to 15 residues.

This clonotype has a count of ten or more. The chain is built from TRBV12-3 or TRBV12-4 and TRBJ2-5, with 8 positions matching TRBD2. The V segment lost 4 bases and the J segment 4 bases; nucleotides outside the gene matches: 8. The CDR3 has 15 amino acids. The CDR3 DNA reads TGTGCCAGCAGTTACGGGGGCGCGGGAGGAGAGACCCAGTACTTC. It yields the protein CASSYGGAGGETQYF.

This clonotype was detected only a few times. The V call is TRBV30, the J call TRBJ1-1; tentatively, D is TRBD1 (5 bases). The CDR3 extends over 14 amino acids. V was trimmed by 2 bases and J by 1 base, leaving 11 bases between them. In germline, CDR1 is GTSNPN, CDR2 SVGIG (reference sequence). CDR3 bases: TGTGCCTGGAGTAATCAGGGTGGGAACACTGAAGCTTTCTTT. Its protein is CAWSNQGGNTEAFF. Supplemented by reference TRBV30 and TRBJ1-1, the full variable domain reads SQTIHQWPATLVQPVGSPLSLECTVEGTSNPNLYWYRQAAGRGLQLLFYSVGIGQISSEVPQNLSASRPQDRQFILSSKKLLLSDSGFYLCAWSNQGGNTEAFFGQGTRLTVV.

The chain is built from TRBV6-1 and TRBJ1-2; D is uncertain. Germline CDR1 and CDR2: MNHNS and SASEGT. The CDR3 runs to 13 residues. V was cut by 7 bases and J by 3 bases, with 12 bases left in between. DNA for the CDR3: TGTGCCAGCACTACTATGGCACACTATGGCTACACCTTC. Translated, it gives CASTTMAHYGYTF.

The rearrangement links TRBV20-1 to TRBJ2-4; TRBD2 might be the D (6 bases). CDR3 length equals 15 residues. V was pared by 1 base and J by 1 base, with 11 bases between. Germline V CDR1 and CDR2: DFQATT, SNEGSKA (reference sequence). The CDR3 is CSARVGGGAKNIQYF. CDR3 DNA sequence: TGCAGTGCTAGAGTGGGTGGGGGGGCCAAAAACATTCAGTACTTC.

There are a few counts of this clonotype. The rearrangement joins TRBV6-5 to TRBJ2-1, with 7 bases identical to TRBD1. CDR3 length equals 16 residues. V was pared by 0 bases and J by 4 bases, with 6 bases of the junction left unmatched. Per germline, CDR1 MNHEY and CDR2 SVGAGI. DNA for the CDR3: TGTGCCAGCAGTTACTCGAGGCCAGGGGGTTACAATGAGCAGTTCTTC. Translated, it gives CASSYSRPGGYNEQFF.

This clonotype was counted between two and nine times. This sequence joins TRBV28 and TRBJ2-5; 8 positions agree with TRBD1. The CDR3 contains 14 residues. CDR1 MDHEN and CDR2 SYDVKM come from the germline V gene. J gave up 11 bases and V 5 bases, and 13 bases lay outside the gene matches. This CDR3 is CASSTGGSYNEQYF. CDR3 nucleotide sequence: TGTGCCAGCAGTACAGGGGGGTCCTACAATGAGCAGTACTTC.

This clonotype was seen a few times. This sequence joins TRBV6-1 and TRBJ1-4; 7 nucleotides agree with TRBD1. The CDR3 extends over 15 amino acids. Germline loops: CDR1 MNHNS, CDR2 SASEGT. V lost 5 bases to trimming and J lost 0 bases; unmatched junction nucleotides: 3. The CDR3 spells CASSRRGATNEKLFF. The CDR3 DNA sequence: TGTGCCAGCAGTCGCAGGGGGGCAACTAATGAAAAACTGTTTTTT.

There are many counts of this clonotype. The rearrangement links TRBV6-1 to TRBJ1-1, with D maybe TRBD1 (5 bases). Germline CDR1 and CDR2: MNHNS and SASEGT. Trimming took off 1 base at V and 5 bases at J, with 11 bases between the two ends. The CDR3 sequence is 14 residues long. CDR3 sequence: CASSEEQERTEAFF. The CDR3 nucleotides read TGTGCCAGCAGTGAAGAACAGGAGAGGACTGAAGCTTTCTTT.

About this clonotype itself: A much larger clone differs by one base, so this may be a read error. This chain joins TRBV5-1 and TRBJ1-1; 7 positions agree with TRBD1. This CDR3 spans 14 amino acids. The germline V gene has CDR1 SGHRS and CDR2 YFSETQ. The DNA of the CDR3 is TGCGCCAGCAGCTTGGCAGGGGGGAAGACTGACGCTTTCTTT. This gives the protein CASSLAGGKTDAFF.

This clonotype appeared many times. The CDR3 spells CASSQLLAEETQYF. CDR3 bases: TGTGCCAGCAGCCAGCTACTAGCGGAAGAGACCCAGTACTTC. The V call is TRBV14, the J call TRBJ2-5; TRBD2 matches at 8 bases. After removal of 3 bases from V and 3 bases from J, the junction contained 3 bases not matched to a gene. CDR1 SGHDN and CDR2 FVKESK come from the germline V gene. The CDR3 spans 14 residues. Full variable domain (rest looked up from reference TRBV14 and TRBJ2-5): EAGVTQFPSHSVIEKGQTVTLRCDPISGHDNLYWYRRVMGKEIKFLLHFVKESKQDESGMPNNRFLAERTGGTYSTLKVQPAELEDSGVYFCASSQLLAEETQYFGPGTRLLVL.

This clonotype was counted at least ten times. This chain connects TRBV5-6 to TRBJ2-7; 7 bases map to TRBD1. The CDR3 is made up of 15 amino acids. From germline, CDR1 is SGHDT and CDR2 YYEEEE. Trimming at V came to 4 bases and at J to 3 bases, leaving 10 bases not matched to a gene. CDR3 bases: TGTGCCAGCAGCACCGCACGGACAGGCGGCTACGAGCAGTACTTC. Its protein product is CASSTARTGGYEQYF.

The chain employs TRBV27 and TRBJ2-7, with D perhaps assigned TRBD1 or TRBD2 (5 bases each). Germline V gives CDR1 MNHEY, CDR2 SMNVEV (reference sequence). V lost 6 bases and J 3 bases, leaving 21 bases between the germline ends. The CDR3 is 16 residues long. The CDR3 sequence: CASSSGPSGTLYEQYF. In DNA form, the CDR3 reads TGTGCCAGCAGCTCAGGGCCGTCAGGGACCCTCTACGAGCAGTACTTC.

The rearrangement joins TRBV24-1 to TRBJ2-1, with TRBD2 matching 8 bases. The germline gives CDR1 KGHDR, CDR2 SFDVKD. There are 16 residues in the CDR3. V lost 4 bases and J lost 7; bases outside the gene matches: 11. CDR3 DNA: TGTGCCACCAGTGACCCTATGCGGGAGGCCGGGAATGAGCAGTTCTTC. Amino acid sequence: CATSDPMREAGNEQFF.

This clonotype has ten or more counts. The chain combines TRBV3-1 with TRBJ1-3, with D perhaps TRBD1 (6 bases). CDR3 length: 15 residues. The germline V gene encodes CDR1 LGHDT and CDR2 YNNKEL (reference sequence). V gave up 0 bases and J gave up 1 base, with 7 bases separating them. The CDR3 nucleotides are TGTGCCAGCAGCCAAGATACAGGGTCTGGAAACACCATATATTTT. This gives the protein CASSQDTGSGNTIYF. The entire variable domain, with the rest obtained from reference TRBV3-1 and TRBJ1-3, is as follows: DTAVSQTPKYLVTQMGNDKSIKCEQNLGHDTMYWYKQDSKKFLKIMFSYNNKELIINETVPNRFSPKSPDKAHLNLHINSLELGDSAVYFCASSQDTGSGNTIYFGEGSWLTVV.

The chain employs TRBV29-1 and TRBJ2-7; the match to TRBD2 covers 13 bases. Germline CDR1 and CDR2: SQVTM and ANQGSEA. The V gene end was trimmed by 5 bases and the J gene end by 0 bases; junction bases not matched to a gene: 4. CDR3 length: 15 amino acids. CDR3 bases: TGCAGCGTTACGGGACTAGCGGGAATCTCCTACGAGCAGTACTTC. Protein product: CSVTGLAGISYEQYF.